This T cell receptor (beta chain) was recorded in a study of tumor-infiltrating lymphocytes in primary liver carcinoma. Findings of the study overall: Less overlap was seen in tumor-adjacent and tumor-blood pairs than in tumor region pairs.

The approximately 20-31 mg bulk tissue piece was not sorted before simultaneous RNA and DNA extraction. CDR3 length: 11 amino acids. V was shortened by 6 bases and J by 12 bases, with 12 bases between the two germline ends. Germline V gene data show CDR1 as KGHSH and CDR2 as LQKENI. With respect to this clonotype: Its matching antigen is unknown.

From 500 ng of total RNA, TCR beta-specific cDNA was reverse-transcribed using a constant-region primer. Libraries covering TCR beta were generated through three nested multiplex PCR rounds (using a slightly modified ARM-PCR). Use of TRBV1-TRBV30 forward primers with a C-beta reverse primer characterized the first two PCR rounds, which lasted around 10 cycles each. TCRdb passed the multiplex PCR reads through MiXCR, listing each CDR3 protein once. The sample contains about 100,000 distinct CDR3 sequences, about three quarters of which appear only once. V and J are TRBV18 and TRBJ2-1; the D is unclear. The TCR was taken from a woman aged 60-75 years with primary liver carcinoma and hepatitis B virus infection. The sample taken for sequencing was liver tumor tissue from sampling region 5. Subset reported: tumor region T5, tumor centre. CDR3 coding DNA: TGTGCCAGCTCCATCGCGGATGGGCAGTTCTTC. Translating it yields CASSIADGQFF. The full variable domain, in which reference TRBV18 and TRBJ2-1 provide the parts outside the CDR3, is NAGVMQNPRHLVRRRGQEARLRCSPMKGHSHVYWYRQLPEEGLKFMVYLQKENIIDESGMPKERFSAEFPKEGPSILRIQQVVRGDSAAYFCASSIADGQFFGPGTRLTVL.